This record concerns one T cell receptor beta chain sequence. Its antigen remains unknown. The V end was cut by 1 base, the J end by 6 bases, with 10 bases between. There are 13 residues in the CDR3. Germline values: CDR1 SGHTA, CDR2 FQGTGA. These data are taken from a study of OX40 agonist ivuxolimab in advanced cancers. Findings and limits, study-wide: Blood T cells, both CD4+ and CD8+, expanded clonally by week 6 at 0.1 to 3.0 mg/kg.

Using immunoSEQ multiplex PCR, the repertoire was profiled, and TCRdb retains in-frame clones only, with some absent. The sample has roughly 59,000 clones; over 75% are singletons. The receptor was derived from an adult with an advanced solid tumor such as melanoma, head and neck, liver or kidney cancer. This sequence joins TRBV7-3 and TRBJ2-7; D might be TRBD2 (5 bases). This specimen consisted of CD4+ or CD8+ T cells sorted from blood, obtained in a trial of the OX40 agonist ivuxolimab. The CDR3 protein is CASSLKAGSEQYF. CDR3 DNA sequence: TGTGCCAGCAGCTTAAAGGCGGGTTCCGAGCAGTACTTC.